One and the same sample provided the 30 T cell receptor beta chains below, sequenced in a study of PD-1 and CTLA-4 blockade in melanoma (dated by TCRdb to the early 2020s). Preparation of the library involved the immunoSEQ multiplex PCR assay. Drawn from immuneACCESS, this table holds only the in-frame rearrangements with V and J called that TCRdb kept. Clones are partly lost; checked studies trace under half to an unresolved V gene and leave the rest unexplained. The sample table shows more than 25,000 clones, and around nine tenths are seen once. The ten largest make up over 6.5% of the sample. The material sequenced was CD8+ T cells from peripheral blood, taken before anti-PD-1 treatment. The receptors originated from a human donor with melanoma.

This clone was picked up one time. The rearrangement links TRBV14 to TRBJ2-7; 11 bases align to TRBD1. Germline loops: CDR1 SGHDN, CDR2 FVKESK. The CDR3 is 15 residues long. V was pared by 4 bases and J by 6 bases, with 8 bases of the junction left unmatched. The CDR3 region has the DNA TGTGCCAGCAGCCCGAGGACAGGGGGCGACAGCGAGCAGTACTTC. Its protein is CASSPRTGGDSEQYF. Together with reference TRBV14 and TRBJ2-7, the CDR3 gives the full variable domain: EAGVTQFPSHSVIEKGQTVTLRCDPISGHDNLYWYRRVMGKEIKFLLHFVKESKQDESGMPNNRFLAERTGGTYSTLKVQPAELEDSGVYFCASSPRTGGDSEQYFGPGTRLTVT.

The chain employs TRBV19 and TRBJ2-7; 8 bases are a match to TRBD2. With 5 bases clipped from V and 1 base from J, the junction kept 7 bases outside the gene matches. The CDR3 has 15 residues. The V gene's germline CDR1 is LNHDA and CDR2 SQIVND (reference sequence). CDR3 loop: CASSGRSGSSYEQYF. In nucleotides, the CDR3 is TGTGCCAGTAGTGGTCGAAGCGGGAGTTCCTACGAGCAGTACTTC.

This clone was seen once. The chain uses TRBV7-2 and TRBJ1-5; 8 bases are a match to TRBD1. The length of the CDR3 is 17 residues. CDR1 and CDR2 (germline): SGHTA, FQGNSA. V shed 1 base, J shed 0 bases, and the junction held 5 bases outside the gene matches. The CDR3, as DNA: TGTGCCAGCAGCTTAGACAGGGGGGCCTATAGCAATCAGCCCCAGCATTTT. It codes for CASSLDRGAYSNQPQHF. The full variable domain, its missing parts supplied by reference TRBV7-2 and TRBJ1-5, is GAGVSQSPSNKVTEKGKDVELRCDPISGHTALYWYRQSLGQGLEFLIYFQGNSAPDKSGLPSDRFSAERTGGSVSTLTIQRTQQEDSAVYLCASSLDRGAYSNQPQHFGDGTRLSIL.

The rearrangement uses TRBV28 and TRBJ2-2; 8 positions match TRBD2. CDR1 and CDR2 (germline): MDHEN, SYDVKM. V trimming: 1 base; J trimming: 5 bases; junction bases outside the gene matches: 3. The CDR3 is 15 amino acids. CDR3 loop: CASSLLTGGTGELFF. CDR3 sequence (DNA): TGTGCCAGCAGTTTATTGACGGGAGGGACCGGGGAGCTGTTTTTT.

The chain is built from TRBV11-3 and TRBJ1-1; perhaps TRBD1 as D (6 bases). The CDR3 length is 17 residues. Trimming left V 6 bases short and J 0 bases short, with 20 bases between. Germline CDR1 is SGHNT and CDR2 is YENEEA. The CDR3 DNA sequence: TGTGCCAGCAGTTTCTACAGGGTTCTTGATTTGAACACTGAAGCTTTCTTT. This gives the protein CASSFYRVLDLNTEAFF. The full variable domain, in which reference TRBV11-3 and TRBJ1-1 provide the parts outside the CDR3, is EAGVVQSPRYKIIEKKQPVAFWCNPISGHNTLYWYLQNLGQGPELLIRYENEEAVDDSQLPKDRFSAERLKGVDSTLKIQPAELGDSAVYLCASSFYRVLDLNTEAFFGQGTRLTVV.

The chain links TRBV19 to TRBJ2-2; no clear D. Germline V gene lookup returns CDR1 LNHDA and CDR2 SQIVND (reference sequence). This CDR3 is built from 15 residues. Trimming cost V 1 base and J 5 bases, with 11 bases left between them. The CDR3, as DNA: TGTGCCAGTAGTATAGGTGTCGGCCAGACCGGGGAGCTGTTTTTT. It encodes CASSIGVGQTGELFF.

The genes are TRBV5-4 and TRBJ1-1, with a weak D call TRBD1 (6 bases). Germline CDR1 SGHNT, CDR2 YYREEE (reference sequence). V lost 4 bases and J lost 5, with 18 bases in between. The CDR3 consists of 15 residues. This chain's CDR3 is CASSPPRGALTEAFF. The DNA of the CDR3 is TGTGCCAGCAGCCCTCCGAGGGGGGCGCTAACTGAAGCTTTCTTT.

The chain recombines TRBV5-4 with TRBJ1-4; D uncertain. Germline lookup yields CDR1 SGHNT and CDR2 YYREEE (reference sequence). The V end lost 1 base, the J end lost 6 bases, and 19 bases lay between the germline ends. The CDR3 covers 17 residues. In DNA form, the CDR3 reads TGTGCCAGCAGCTTGACGGAGAACGGAGGGATAGATGAAAAACTGTTTTTT. Encoded protein: CASSLTENGGIDEKLFF.

The sample holds one count of this clone. The V call is TRBV7-6, the J call TRBJ1-2; D might be TRBD1 (6 bases). The CDR3 extends over 15 amino acids. Trimming left V 1 base short and J 6 bases short, with 15 bases between. CDR1 and CDR2 from the germline V gene are SGHVS and FNYEAQ. CDR3 amino acids: CASSLDGGGTDGYTF. CDR3 DNA sequence: TGTGCCAGCAGCTTAGATGGAGGGGGTACGGATGGCTACACCTTC.

V is TRBV7-9 and J is TRBJ2-3; D tentatively fits TRBD1 or TRBD2 (5 bases each). CDR1 is SEHNR and CDR2 is FQNEAQ in the germline V gene (reference sequence). V gave up 3 bases and J gave up 7 bases, with 8 bases separating them. CDR3 length: 12 residues. This chain's CDR3 is CASSLGEYTQYF. CDR3 nucleotides: TGTGCCAGCAGCTTGGGGGAGTATACGCAGTATTTT.

The V call is TRBV30, the J call TRBJ2-7, with D possibly being TRBD1 or TRBD2 (5 bases each). The length of the CDR3 is 10 residues. Germline V gene data show CDR1 as GTSNPN and CDR2 as SVGIG (reference sequence). The V end lost 6 bases, the J end lost 7 bases, and 10 bases lay between the germline ends. The CDR3 DNA follows: TGTGCCTGTTGGGGGAAGGAGCAGTACTTC. Translation gives CACWGKEQYF.

The CDR3 region is CASSLAAGGNTEAFF. The CDR3 nucleotides are TGTGCCAGCAGTTTAGCAGCAGGGGGGAACACTGAAGCTTTCTTT. The rearrangement links TRBV28 to TRBJ1-1; TRBD1 matches 7 bases. CDR1 is MDHEN, CDR2 SYDVKM, per germline. The trim removed 2 bases at V and 1 base at J, leaving 4 bases unmatched. CDR3 length equals 15 residues.

This CDR3 is CASSGPGDHYEQYF. In DNA, the CDR3 is TGTGCCAGCAGCGGGCCAGGGGATCACTACGAGCAGTACTTC. V usage is TRBV14 and J usage is TRBJ2-7; a possible D gene is TRBD1 (6 bases). The germline CDR1 and CDR2 sequences are SGHDN and FVKESK. The CDR3 loop spans 14 amino acids. V was cut by 5 bases and J by 3 bases, with 14 bases left in between.

Regarding this clone: In the same sample, other DNA sequences code for this CDR3. CDR3 amino acids: CASSYGGTEAFF. As DNA, the CDR3 is TGTGCCAGCAGTTACGGAGGAACTGAAGCTTTCTTT. This chain joins TRBV6-6 and TRBJ1-1, with D unresolved. Between the trimmed V and J ends, which lost 2 bases and 5 bases, there was a span of 6 bases. This CDR3 comprises 12 residues. Germline CDR1 is MNHNY and CDR2 is SVGAGI (reference sequence).

The chain recombines TRBV4-1 with TRBJ1-3, with D hard to call. Trimming took off 5 bases at V and 0 bases at J, with 8 bases between the two ends. The CDR3 extends over 14 amino acids. The germline CDR1 and CDR2 sequences are MGHRA and YSYEKL. The chain's CDR3 is CASSKQSSGNTIYF. The CDR3 nucleotides are TGCGCCAGCAGCAAACAGAGCTCTGGAAACACCATATATTTT.

The chain recombines TRBV7-2 with TRBJ2-7; D may be TRBD1 (5 bases). V gave up 5 bases and J gave up 5 bases, with 13 bases separating them. CDR1 SGHTA and CDR2 FQGNSA come from the germline V gene. The CDR3 loop spans 13 amino acids. CDR3 sequence (DNA): TGTGCCAGCAGCCCAGGCAGGGTCCACGAGCAGTACTTC. Its translation is CASSPGRVHEQYF.

The chain links TRBV24-1 to TRBJ2-2; 11 bases are shared with TRBD1. CDR1 is KGHDR and CDR2 is SFDVKD in the germline V gene. The V and J ends lost 2 bases and 2 bases, in that order; junction bases with no gene match: 3. This CDR3 comprises 17 residues. This CDR3 is CATSDSRTGGNTGELFF. CDR3 nucleotides: TGTGCCACCAGTGATTCACGGACAGGGGGCAACACCGGGGAGCTGTTTTTT.

This rearrangement joins TRBV7-9 to TRBJ1-1, with D possibly matching TRBD1 (5 bases). The CDR3 has 12 residues. Between the trimmed V and J ends, which lost 4 bases and 7 bases, there was a span of 10 bases. In germline, CDR1 is SEHNR, CDR2 FQNEAQ (reference sequence). This CDR3 is CASSSGGDEAFF. CDR3 coding DNA: TGTGCCAGCAGCTCCGGAGGGGATGAAGCTTTCTTT.

This sequence joins TRBV28 and TRBJ2-7, with D possibly matching TRBD1 (6 bases). Germline V gives CDR1 MDHEN, CDR2 SYDVKM. Trimming shortened V by 7 bases and J by 0 bases, and 10 bases separated the two germline ends. The CDR3 spans 13 residues. The CDR3 sequence: CASKSGVSYEQYF. The CDR3 nucleotides read TGTGCCAGCAAATCAGGGGTCTCCTACGAGCAGTACTTC. The complete variable domain, with remaining parts taken from reference TRBV28 and TRBJ2-7, reads DVKVTQSSRYLVKRTGEKVFLECVQDMDHENMFWYRQDPGLGLRLIYFSYDVKMKEKGDIPEGYSVSREKKERFSLILESASTNQTSMYLCASKSGVSYEQYFGPGTRLTVT.

The chain carries TRBV2 and TRBJ2-1; 9 bases are shared with TRBD2. Germline CDR1 is SNHLY and CDR2 is FYNNEI. CDR3 length: 14 residues. V dropped 6 bases and J dropped 3; count of bases not matched to a gene: 3. The CDR3, as DNA: TGTGCCAGCAGGGTACTAGCGGGCTACAATGAGCAGTTCTTC. It is translated as CASRVLAGYNEQFF.

The V gene is TRBV13, the J gene TRBJ2-7; D ambiguous. CDR3 size: 16 residues. Germline loops: CDR1 PRHDT, CDR2 FYEKMQ (reference sequence). Trimming shortened V by 4 bases and J by 1 base, and 17 bases separated the two germline ends. Here the CDR3 reads CASSWLDSARSYEQYF. CDR3 DNA: TGTGCCAGCAGCTGGTTAGACTCGGCGAGGTCCTACGAGCAGTACTTC.

The chain uses TRBV13 and TRBJ2-7; possible D gene TRBD2, 5 bases. Per the germline V gene, CDR1 is PRHDT and CDR2 is FYEKMQ (reference sequence). The CDR3 contains 15 residues. With 5 bases removed from V and 4 bases from J, the gap between germline ends came to 18 bases. CDR3 residues: CASSPSLGAGYEQYF. The CDR3 nucleotides read TGTGCCAGCAGCCCGTCACTGGGAGCAGGATACGAGCAGTACTTC.

This clone was seen only once. The chain joins TRBV4-1 to TRBJ2-5; 7 bases fit TRBD2. The CDR3 consists of 14 residues. J gave up 2 bases and V 0 bases, and 0 bases lay outside the gene matches. The germline CDR1 and CDR2 sequences are MGHRA and YSYEKL. The CDR3 region has the DNA TGCGCCAGCAGCCAAGAGGGGGGGCAAGAGACCCAGTACTTC. Translating it yields CASSQEGGQETQYF.

CDR3 nucleotide sequence: TGTGCCAGCAGTGTGGGGGAGGACAATGAGCAGTTCTTC. Its translation is CASSVGEDNEQFF. The rearrangement links TRBV2 to TRBJ2-1, with a possible D match to TRBD2 (6 bases). CDR1 is SNHLY and CDR2 is FYNNEI in the germline V gene. This CDR3 is 13 amino acids long. V was shortened by 4 bases and J by 5 bases, with 9 bases between the two germline ends.

The V gene is TRBV7-9, the J gene TRBJ2-1; TRBD2 matches at 11 bases. The V gene end was trimmed by 5 bases and the J gene end by 5 bases; junction bases not matched to a gene: 5. CDR1 is SEHNR, CDR2 FQNEAQ, per germline (reference sequence). This CDR3 is 15 amino acids long. CDR3 loop: CASSPRLAGNNEQFF. The CDR3 coding sequence is TGTGCCAGCAGCCCCCGACTAGCGGGGAACAATGAGCAGTTCTTC.

This clone was detected only a few times. This chain connects TRBV7-9 to TRBJ1-2; 9 bases match TRBD1. CDR3 size: 15 residues. The germline CDR1 and CDR2 sequences are SEHNR and FQNEAQ (reference sequence). After removal of 4 bases from V and 8 bases from J, the junction contained 11 bases not matched to a gene. CDR3 in DNA: TGTGCCAGCAGCTCACTCCCGGGACAGGGCACCGGCTACACCTTC. Its translation: CASSSLPGQGTGYTF.

The chain has TRBV5-1 and TRBJ1-2; TRBD1 aligns across 9 bases. This CDR3 contains 14 residues. CDR1 is SGHRS, CDR2 YFSETQ, per germline. V shed 5 bases and J 7 bases; nucleotides not matched to a gene: 9. CDR3 residues: CASRTSGQGTGYTF. In DNA, the CDR3 is TGCGCCAGCAGAACGTCGGGACAGGGAACTGGCTACACCTTC.

This clone has only one observation. The rearrangement joins TRBV5-6 to TRBJ2-7, with TRBD2 matching 8 bases. The ends lost 3 bases at V and 0 bases at J; junction bases unmatched: 5. The CDR3 runs to 15 residues. Germline V lookup: CDR1 SGHDT, CDR2 YYEEEE. CDR3 sequence: CASSWSGGTSYEQYF. DNA for the CDR3: TGTGCCAGCAGCTGGAGCGGGGGCACCTCCTACGAGCAGTACTTC.

The chain carries TRBV5-6 and TRBJ1-2; the match to TRBD1 covers 11 bases. Trimming removed 4 bases from V and 7 bases from J; junction bases left unmatched: 15. CDR3 length: 17 amino acids. In germline, CDR1 is SGHDT, CDR2 YYEEEE. The CDR3 spells CASSTGQGASRSGGYTF. DNA for the CDR3: TGTGCCAGCAGCACTGGACAGGGGGCATCGAGGTCCGGTGGCTACACCTTC. The whole variable domain, remainder taken from reference TRBV5-6 and TRBJ1-2, is DAGVTQSPTHLIKTRGQQVTLRCSPKSGHDTVSWYQQALGQGPQFIFQYYEEEERQRGNFPDRFSGHQFPNYSSELNVNALLLGDSALYLCASSTGQGASRSGGYTFGSGTRLTVV.

This clone was counted a single time. This chain joins TRBV7-9 and TRBJ2-6; the D call may be TRBD1 or TRBD2 (5 bases each). CDR1 is SEHNR and CDR2 is FQNEAQ in the germline V gene (reference sequence). The V and J ends lost 5 bases and 4 bases respectively, with 15 bases between them. CDR3 length: 16 residues. The CDR3 sequence: CASSPTRESGANVLTF. CDR3 DNA: TGTGCCAGCAGCCCCACCAGGGAGTCGGGGGCCAACGTCCTGACTTTC.